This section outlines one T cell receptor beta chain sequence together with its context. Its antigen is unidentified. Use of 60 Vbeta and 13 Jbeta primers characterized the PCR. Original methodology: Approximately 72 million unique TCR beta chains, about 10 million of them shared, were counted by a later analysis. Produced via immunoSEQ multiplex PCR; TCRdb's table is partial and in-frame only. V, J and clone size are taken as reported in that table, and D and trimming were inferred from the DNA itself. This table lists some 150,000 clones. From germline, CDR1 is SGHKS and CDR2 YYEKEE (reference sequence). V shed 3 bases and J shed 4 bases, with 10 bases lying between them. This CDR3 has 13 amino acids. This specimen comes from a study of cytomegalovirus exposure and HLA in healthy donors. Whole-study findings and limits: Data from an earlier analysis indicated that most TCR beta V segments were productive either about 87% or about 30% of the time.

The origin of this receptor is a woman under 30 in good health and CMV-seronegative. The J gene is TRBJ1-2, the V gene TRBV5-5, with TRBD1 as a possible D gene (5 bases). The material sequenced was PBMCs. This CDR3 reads CASSSRGSYGYTF. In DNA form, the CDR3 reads TGTGCCAGCAGCTCCCGGGGGAGCTATGGCTACACCTTC. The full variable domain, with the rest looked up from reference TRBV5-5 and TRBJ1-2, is DAGVTQSPTHLIKTRGQQVTLRCSPISGHKSVSWYQQVLGQGPQFIFQYYEKEERGRGNFPDRFSARQFPNYSSELNVNALLLGDSALYLCASSSRGSYGYTFGSGTRLTVV.